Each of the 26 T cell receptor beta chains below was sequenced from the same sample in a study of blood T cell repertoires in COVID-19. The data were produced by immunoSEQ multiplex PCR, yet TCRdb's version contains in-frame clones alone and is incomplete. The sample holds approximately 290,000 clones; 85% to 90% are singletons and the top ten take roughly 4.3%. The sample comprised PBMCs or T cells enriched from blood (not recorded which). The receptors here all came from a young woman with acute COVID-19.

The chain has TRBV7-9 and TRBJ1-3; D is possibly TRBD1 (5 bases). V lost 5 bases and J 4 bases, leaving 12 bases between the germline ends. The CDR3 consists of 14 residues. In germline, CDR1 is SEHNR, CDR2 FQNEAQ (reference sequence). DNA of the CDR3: TGTGCCAGCAGCCCACTTGGGGGGGGAAACACCATATATTTT. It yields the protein CASSPLGGGNTIYF.

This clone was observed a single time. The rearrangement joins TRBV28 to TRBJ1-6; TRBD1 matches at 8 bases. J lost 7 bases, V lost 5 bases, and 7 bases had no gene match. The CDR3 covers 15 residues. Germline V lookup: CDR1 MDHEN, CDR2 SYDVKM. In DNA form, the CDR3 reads TGTGCCAGCAGTATACGGACAGGGCAAAATTCACCCCTCCACTTT. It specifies CASSIRTGQNSPLHF.

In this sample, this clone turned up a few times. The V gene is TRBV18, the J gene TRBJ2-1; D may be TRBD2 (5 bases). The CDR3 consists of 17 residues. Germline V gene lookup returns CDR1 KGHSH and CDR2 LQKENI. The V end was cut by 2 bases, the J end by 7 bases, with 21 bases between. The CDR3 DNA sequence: TGTGCCAGCTCACCATCTATGGACTGGTCACCGAGGAATGAGCAGTTCTTC. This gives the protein CASSPSMDWSPRNEQFF.

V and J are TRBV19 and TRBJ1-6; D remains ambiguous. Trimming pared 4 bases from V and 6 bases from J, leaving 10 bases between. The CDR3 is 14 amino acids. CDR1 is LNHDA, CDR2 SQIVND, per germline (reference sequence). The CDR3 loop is CASSRAEGNSPLHF. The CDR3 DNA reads TGTGCCAGTAGTAGGGCCGAGGGTAATTCACCCCTCCACTTT.

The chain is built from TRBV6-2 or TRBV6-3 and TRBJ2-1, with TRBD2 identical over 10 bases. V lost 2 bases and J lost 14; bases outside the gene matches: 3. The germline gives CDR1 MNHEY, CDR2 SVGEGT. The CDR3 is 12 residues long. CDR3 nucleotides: TGTGCCAGCAGTTACGAAGGGACTAGCGAGTTCTTC. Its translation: CASSYEGTSEFF.

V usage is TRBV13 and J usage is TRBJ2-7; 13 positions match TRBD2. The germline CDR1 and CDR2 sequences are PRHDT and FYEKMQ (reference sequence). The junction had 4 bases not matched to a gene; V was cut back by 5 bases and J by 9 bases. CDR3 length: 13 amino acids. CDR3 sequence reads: CASSGLAGEGQYF. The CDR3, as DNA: TGTGCCAGCAGCGGACTAGCGGGAGAAGGGCAGTACTTC.

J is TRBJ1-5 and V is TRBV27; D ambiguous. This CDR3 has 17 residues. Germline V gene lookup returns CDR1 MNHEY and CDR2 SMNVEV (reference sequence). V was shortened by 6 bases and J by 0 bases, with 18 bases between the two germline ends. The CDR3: CASRSTHRTDSNQPQHF. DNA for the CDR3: TGTGCCAGCAGGTCAACCCACCGTACAGATAGCAATCAGCCCCAGCATTTT.

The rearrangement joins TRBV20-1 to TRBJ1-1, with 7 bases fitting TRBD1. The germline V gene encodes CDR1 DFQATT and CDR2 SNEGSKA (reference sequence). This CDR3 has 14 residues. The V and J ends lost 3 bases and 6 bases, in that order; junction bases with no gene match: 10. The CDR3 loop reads CSASSGQESSEAFF. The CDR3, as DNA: TGCAGTGCTAGTTCAGGACAGGAGAGTTCTGAAGCTTTCTTT.

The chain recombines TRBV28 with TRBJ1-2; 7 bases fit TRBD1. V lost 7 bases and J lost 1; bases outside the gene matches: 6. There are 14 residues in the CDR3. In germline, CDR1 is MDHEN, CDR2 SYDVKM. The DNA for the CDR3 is TGTGCCAGCAACAGGGGCGATCTTAACTATGGCTACACCTTC. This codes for CASNRGDLNYGYTF.

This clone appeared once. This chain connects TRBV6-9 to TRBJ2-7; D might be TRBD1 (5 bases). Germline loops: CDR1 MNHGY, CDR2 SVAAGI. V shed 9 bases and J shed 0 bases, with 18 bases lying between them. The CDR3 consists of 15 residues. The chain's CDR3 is CARQTTDTLSYEQYF. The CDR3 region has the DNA TGTGCCAGACAAACTACGGACACTCTCTCCTACGAGCAGTACTTC.

CDR3 coding DNA: TGTGCCAGCAGTGAGGCGAGCGGGAGGGCTGGGGAGCAGTTCTTC. It yields the protein CASSEASGRAGEQFF. The J gene is TRBJ2-1, the V gene TRBV6-4; 10 nucleotides agree with TRBD2. The CDR3 extends over 15 amino acids. Germline trimming cut 3 bases from V and 10 bases from J; bases unmatched to any gene: 9. The germline V gene encodes CDR1 MRHNA and CDR2 SNTAGT.

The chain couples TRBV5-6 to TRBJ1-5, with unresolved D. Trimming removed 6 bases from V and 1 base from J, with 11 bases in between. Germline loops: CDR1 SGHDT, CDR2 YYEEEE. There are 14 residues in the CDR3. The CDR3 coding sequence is TGTGCCAGCACTAGCCGGGCAAGCAATCAGCCCCAGCATTTT. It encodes CASTSRASNQPQHF.

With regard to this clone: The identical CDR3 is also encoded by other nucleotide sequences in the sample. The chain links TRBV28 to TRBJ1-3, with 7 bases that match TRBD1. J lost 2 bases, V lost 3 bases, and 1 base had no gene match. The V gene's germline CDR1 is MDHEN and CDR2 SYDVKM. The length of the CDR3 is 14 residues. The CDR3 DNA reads TGTGCCAGCAGTTTGGGACAGACTGGAAACACCATATATTTT. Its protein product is CASSLGQTGNTIYF.

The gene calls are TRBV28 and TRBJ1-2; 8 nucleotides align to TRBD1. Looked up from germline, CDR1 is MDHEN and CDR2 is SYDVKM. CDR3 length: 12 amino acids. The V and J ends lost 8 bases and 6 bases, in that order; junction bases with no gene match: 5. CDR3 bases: TGTGCCAGCTGCGACAGGGGAGATGGCTACACCTTC. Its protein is CASCDRGDGYTF.

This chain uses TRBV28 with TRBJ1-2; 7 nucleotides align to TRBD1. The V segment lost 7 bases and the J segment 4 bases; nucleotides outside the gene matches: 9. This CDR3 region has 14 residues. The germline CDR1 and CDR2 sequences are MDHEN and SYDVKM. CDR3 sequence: CASTQGGRGYGYTF. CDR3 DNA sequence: TGTGCCAGCACCCAGGGGGGTCGAGGCTATGGCTACACCTTC.

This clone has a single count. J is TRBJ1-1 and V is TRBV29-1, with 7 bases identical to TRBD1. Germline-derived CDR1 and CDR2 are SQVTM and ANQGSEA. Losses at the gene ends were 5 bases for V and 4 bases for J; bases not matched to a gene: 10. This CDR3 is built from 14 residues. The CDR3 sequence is CSVPTGAGRTEAFF. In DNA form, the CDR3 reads TGCAGCGTTCCCACAGGGGCCGGGCGCACTGAAGCTTTCTTT.

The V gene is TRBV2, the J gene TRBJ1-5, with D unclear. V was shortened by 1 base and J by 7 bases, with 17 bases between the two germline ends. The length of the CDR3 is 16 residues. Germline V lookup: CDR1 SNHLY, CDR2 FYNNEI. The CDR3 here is CASSEVGGPAVQPQHF. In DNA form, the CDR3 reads TGTGCCAGCAGTGAAGTCGGTGGCCCCGCGGTACAGCCCCAGCATTTT.

The CDR3 DNA follows: TGTGCCAGCAGCTCCCGGGAGGCAGTCAATGAAAAACTGTTTTTT. This encodes CASSSREAVNEKLFF. This rearrangement joins TRBV7-9 to TRBJ1-4, with unresolved D. The CDR3 loop spans 15 amino acids. The germline CDR1 and CDR2 sequences are SEHNR and FQNEAQ (reference sequence). V lost 4 bases, J lost 5 bases, and 14 bases lay in between.

The CDR3 sequence is CASFLPPYNEQFF. The CDR3, as DNA: TGTGCCAGCTTCCTACCGCCCTACAATGAGCAGTTCTTC. The J gene is TRBJ2-1, the V gene TRBV5-8; D unclear. Trimming pared 7 bases from V and 2 bases from J, leaving 10 bases between. The CDR3 has 13 amino acids. CDR1 SGHTS and CDR2 YDEGEE come from the germline V gene.

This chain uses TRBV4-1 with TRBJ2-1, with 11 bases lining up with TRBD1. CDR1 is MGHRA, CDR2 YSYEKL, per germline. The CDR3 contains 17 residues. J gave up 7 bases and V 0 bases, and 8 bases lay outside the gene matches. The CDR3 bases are TGCGCCAGCAGCCAAGATCCCCCGGACAGGGGGCTGAATGAGCAGTTCTTC. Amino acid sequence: CASSQDPPDRGLNEQFF.

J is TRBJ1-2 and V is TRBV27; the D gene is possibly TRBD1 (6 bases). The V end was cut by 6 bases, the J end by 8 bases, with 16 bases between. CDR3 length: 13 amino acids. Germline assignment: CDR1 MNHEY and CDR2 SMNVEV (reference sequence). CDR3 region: CASRGQTLVGYTF. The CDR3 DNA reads TGTGCCAGCAGAGGACAGACCCTTGTGGGCTACACCTTC.

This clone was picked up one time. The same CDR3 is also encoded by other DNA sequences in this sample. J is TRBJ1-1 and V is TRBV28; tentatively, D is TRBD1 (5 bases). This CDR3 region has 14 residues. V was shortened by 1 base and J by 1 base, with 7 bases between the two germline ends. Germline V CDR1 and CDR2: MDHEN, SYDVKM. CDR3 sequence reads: CASSLSGGNTEAFF. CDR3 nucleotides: TGTGCCAGCAGTTTATCGGGGGGGAACACTGAAGCTTTCTTT.

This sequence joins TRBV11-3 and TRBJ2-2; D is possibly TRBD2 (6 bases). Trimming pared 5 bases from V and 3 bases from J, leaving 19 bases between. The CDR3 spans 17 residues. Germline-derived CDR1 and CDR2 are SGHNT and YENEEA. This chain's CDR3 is CASSPPVEAGHTGELFF. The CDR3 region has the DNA TGTGCCAGCAGCCCCCCGGTGGAGGCGGGGCACACCGGGGAGCTGTTTTTT.

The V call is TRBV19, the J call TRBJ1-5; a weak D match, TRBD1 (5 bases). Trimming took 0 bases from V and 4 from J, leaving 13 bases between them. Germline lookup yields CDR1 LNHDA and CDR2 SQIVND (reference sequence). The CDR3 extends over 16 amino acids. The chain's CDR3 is CASSIEGRVRNQPQHF. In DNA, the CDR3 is TGTGCCAGTAGTATAGAGGGCAGGGTAAGGAATCAGCCCCAGCATTTT.

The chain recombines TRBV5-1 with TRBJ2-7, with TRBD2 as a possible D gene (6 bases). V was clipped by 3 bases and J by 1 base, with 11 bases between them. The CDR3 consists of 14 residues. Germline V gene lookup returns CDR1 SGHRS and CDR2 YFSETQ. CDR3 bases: TGCGCCAGCAGCTCGGGGGACCGGTCCTACGAGCAGTACTTC. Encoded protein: CASSSGDRSYEQYF.

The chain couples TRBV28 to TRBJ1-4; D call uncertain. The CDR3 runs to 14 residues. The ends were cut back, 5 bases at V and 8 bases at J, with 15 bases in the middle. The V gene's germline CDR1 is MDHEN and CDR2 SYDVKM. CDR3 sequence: CASSGRLDGEKLFF. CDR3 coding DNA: TGTGCCAGCAGTGGGAGGCTAGATGGGGAAAAACTGTTTTTT.